This T cell receptor (beta chain) was found in a study of shared clonotypes between healthy human individuals. Clones were sequenced by immunoSEQ multiplex PCR, and TCRdb holds only the in-frame ones, with some missing. This sample has 2 million to 2.5 million clones, with 93% found just once. It was CD45RO-negative cells, positively selected for CCR7, that made up naive CD8 cells, with terminally differentiated effector memory CD45RA+ cells excluded. The CDR3 has 17 residues. Trimming pared 6 bases from V and 3 bases from J, leaving 24 bases between. CDR1 is MGHDK and CDR2 is SYGVNS in the germline V gene.

The TCR sequence derives from a man younger than 35 in good health. Some clones in this sample may be carry-over from other donors' samples. The sample taken for sequencing was naive CD8+ T cells from PBMCs. The chain joins TRBV25-1 to TRBJ2-7, with D possibly matching TRBD1 (6 bases). Here the CDR3 reads CASSPNRGGPKNYEQYF. The CDR3 DNA reads TGTGCCAGCAGCCCAAATCGAGGGGGACCCAAGAACTACGAGCAGTACTTC.